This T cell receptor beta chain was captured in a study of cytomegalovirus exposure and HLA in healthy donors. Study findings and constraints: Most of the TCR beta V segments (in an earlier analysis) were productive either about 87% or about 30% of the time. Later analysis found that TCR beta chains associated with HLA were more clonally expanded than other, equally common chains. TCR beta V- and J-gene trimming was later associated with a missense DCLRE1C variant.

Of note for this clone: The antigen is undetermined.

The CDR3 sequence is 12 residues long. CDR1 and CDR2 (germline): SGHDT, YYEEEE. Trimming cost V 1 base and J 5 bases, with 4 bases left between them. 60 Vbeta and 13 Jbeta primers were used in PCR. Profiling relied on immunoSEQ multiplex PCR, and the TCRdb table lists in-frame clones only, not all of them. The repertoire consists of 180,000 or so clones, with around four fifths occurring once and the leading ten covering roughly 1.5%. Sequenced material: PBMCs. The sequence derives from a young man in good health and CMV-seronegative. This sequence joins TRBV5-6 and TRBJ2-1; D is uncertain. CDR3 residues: CASSLPDNEQFF. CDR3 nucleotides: TGTGCCAGCAGCTTGCCTGACAATGAGCAGTTCTTC.